These 10 T cell receptor beta chains originate from one sample sequenced in a study of glioma-infiltrating T cells after dendritic cell vaccination. Time point in this sample: after dendritic cell vaccination, including at tumor progression/relapse. Sequencing used immunoSEQ multiplex PCR; TCRdb keeps in-frame clones, though not all of them. Seen here are around 60,000 clones, around nine tenths observed once, and the top ten hold approximately 10%. Here the sequenced sample was blood, taken after dendritic cell vaccination. Receptors originate from a human donor with glioblastoma.

The rearrangement joins TRBV2 to TRBJ2-4, with 11 bases lining up with TRBD1. Germline CDR1 reads SNHLY; CDR2 reads FYNNEI. V lost 6 bases and J lost 0; bases outside the gene matches: 4. The CDR3 sequence is 16 residues long. The DNA of the CDR3 is TGTGCCAGCAGAGGGACAGGGGGGTTAGCCAAAAACATTCAGTACTTC. Encoded protein: CASRGTGGLAKNIQYF.

The CDR3 reads CASSVGQGLAGGEQYF. The CDR3 DNA sequence: TGTGCCAGCAGCGTAGGCCAGGGACTAGCGGGTGGCGAGCAGTACTTC. This chain joins TRBV9 and TRBJ2-7; 12 bases are shared with TRBD2. The ends lost 0 bases at V and 6 bases at J; junction bases unmatched: 7. The CDR3 is 16 amino acids. Germline loops: CDR1 SGDLS, CDR2 YYNGEE.

This clone was recorded a few times. CDR3 coding DNA: TGTGCCAGCCTTCCAACCCCTTCAGCTAACTATGGCTACACCTTC. Translation gives CASLPTPSANYGYTF. V gene TRBV11-2 combines with J gene TRBJ1-2; no clear D gene. The germline V and J ends were trimmed by 8 bases and 0 bases, with 16 bases remaining between them. CDR1 and CDR2 from the germline V gene are SGHAT and FQNNGV. The CDR3 totals 15 residues.

This sequence joins TRBV11-3 and TRBJ2-5; D unresolved. Trimming removed 2 bases at V and 2 bases at J, with 6 bases between. Per germline, CDR1 SGHNT and CDR2 YENEEA. This CDR3 is 13 amino acids long. The DNA for the CDR3 is TGTGCCAGCAGCTTATCAGTACAAGAGACCCAGTACTTC. Its translation: CASSLSVQETQYF.

The genes are TRBV7-9 and TRBJ2-3, with 7 bases aligning to TRBD2. The length of the CDR3 is 16 residues. The junction had 10 bases not matched to a gene; V was cut back by 5 bases and J by 2 bases. Germline assignment: CDR1 SEHNR and CDR2 FQNEAQ (reference sequence). This chain's CDR3 is CASSPKPSGYTDTQYF. In DNA, the CDR3 is TGTGCCAGCAGCCCCAAACCTAGCGGATACACAGATACGCAGTATTTT.

This chain links TRBV7-8 with TRBJ1-2, with a possible D match to TRBD1 (5 bases). In germline, CDR1 is SGHVS, CDR2 FQNEAQ. Trimming took off 5 bases at V and 8 bases at J, with 18 bases between the two ends. The CDR3 covers 14 residues. CDR3: CASSPDREIRGYTF. The CDR3 nucleotides read TGTGCCAGCAGCCCCGACAGAGAAATTAGGGGCTACACCTTC.

The rearrangement uses TRBV5-4 and TRBJ1-1; TRBD1 matches 8 bases. The CDR3 is 15 amino acids. J gave up 5 bases and V 4 bases, and 10 bases lay outside the gene matches. CDR1 is SGHNT and CDR2 is YYREEE in the germline V gene (reference sequence). CDR3 region: CASSEGTGELTEAFF. The CDR3 nucleotides are TGTGCCAGCAGCGAAGGGACAGGAGAGTTGACTGAAGCTTTCTTT.

This chain joins TRBV27 and TRBJ2-1, with 8 bases that match TRBD2. The CDR3 consists of 12 residues. Trimming took 5 bases from V and 6 from J; bases not matched to a gene: 0. Per the germline V gene, CDR1 is MNHEY and CDR2 is SMNVEV (reference sequence). DNA for the CDR3: TGTGCCAGCAGTACTAGCGGCAATGAGCAGTTCTTC. Translated: CASSTSGNEQFF.

The rearrangement joins TRBV18 to TRBJ1-3; 11 nucleotides agree with TRBD1. J gave up 2 bases and V 3 bases, and 0 bases lay outside the gene matches. Germline V gene lookup returns CDR1 KGHSH and CDR2 LQKENI. This CDR3 spans 15 amino acids. The CDR3 reads CASSPGQGAGNTIYF. Written as DNA, the CDR3 is TGTGCCAGCTCACCGGGACAGGGGGCTGGAAACACCATATATTTT. The full variable domain, with the rest looked up from reference TRBV18 and TRBJ1-3, is NAGVMQNPRHLVRRRGQEARLRCSPMKGHSHVYWYRQLPEEGLKFMVYLQKENIIDESGMPKERFSAEFPKEGPSILRIQQVVRGDSAAYFCASSPGQGAGNTIYFGEGSWLTVV.

The chain carries TRBV27 and TRBJ1-2; D unclear. The V end lost 1 base, the J end lost 5 bases, and 11 bases lay between the germline ends. The CDR3 length is 14 residues. Germline V gives CDR1 MNHEY, CDR2 SMNVEV (reference sequence). This chain's CDR3 is CASSLFPMSYGYTF. The CDR3 nucleotides read TGTGCCAGCAGTTTATTCCCGATGAGTTATGGCTACACCTTC.